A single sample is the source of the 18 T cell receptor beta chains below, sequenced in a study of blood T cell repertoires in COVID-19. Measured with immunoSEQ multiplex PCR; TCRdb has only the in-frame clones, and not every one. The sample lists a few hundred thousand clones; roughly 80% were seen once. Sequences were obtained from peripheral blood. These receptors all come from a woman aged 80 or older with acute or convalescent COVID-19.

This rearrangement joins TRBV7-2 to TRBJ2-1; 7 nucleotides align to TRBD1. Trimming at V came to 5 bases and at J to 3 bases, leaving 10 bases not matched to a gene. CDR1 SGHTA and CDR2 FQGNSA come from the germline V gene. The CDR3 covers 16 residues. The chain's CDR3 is CASSPFDRVGYNEQFF. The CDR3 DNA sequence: TGTGCCAGCAGCCCCTTTGACAGGGTAGGCTACAATGAGCAGTTCTTC. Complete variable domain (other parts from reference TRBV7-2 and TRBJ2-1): GAGVSQSPSNKVTEKGKDVELRCDPISGHTALYWYRQSLGQGLEFLIYFQGNSAPDKSGLPSDRFSAERTGGSVSTLTIQRTQQEDSAVYLCASSPFDRVGYNEQFFGPGTRLTVL.

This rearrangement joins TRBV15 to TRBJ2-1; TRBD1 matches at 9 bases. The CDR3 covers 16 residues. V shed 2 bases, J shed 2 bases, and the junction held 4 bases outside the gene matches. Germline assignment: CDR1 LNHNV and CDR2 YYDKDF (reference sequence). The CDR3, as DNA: TGTGCCACCAGCAGATCCGGGACAGGGCCCTACAATGAGCAGTTCTTC. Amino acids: CATSRSGTGPYNEQFF.

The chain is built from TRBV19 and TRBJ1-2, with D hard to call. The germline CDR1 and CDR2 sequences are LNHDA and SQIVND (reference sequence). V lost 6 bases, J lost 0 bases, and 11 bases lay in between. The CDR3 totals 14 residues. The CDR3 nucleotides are TGTGCCAGTAGCGCCGGGGTGCCTAACTATGGCTACACCTTC. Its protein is CASSAGVPNYGYTF.

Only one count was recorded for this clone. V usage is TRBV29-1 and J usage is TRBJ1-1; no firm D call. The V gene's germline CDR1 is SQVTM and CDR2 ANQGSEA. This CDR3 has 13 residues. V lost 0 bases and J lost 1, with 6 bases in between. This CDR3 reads CSVEDHRNTEAFF. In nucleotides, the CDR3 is TGCAGCGTTGAAGATCACAGGAACACTGAAGCTTTCTTT.

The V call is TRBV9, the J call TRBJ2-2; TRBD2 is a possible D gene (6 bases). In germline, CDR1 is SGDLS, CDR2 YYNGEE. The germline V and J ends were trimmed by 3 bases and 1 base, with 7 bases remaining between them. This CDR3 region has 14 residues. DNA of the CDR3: TGTGCCAGCAGCGAGGGACTGAACACCGGGGAGCTGTTTTTT. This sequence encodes CASSEGLNTGELFF.

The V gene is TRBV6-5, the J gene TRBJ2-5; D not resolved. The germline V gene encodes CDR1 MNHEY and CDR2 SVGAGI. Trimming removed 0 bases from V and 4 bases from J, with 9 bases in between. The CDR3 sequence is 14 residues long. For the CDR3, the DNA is TGTGCCAGCAGTTACTCGACCACGGGAGAGACCCAGTACTTC. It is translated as CASSYSTTGETQYF.

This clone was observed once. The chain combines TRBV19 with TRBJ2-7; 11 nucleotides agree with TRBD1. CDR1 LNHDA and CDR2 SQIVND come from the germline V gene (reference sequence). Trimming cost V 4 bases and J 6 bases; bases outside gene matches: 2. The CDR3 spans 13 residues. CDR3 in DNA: TGTGCCAGTAGTAAGGACAGGGGGCGCGAGCAGTACTTC. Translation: CASSKDRGREQYF.

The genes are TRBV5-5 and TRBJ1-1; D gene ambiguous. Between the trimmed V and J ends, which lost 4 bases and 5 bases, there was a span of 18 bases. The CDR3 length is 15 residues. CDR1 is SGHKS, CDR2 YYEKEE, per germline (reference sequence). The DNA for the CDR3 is TGTGCCAGCAGCCTGAGGGCCATAGAGAGGACTGAAGCTTTCTTT. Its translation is CASSLRAIERTEAFF.

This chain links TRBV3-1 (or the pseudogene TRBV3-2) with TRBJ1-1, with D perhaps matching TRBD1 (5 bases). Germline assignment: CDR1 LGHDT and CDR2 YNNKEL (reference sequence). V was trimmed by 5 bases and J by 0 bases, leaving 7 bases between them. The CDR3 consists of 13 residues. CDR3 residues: CASSAGMNTEAFF. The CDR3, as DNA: TGTGCCAGCAGCGCAGGGATGAACACTGAAGCTTTCTTT.

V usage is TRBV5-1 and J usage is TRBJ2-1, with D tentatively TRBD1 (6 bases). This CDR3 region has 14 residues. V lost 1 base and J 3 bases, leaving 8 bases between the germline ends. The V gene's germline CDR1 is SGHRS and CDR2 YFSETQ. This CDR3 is CASSLQDSYNEQFF. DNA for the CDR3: TGCGCCAGCAGCTTGCAGGACAGCTACAATGAGCAGTTCTTC.

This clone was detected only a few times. The CDR3 coding sequence is TGTGCCAGCAGCTCCCCGACAGGGGGCCTCTATAATTCACCCCTCCACTTT. Its protein product is CASSSPTGGLYNSPLHF. J is TRBJ1-6 and V is TRBV11-3; 10 bases match TRBD1. CDR3 size: 17 residues. CDR1 and CDR2 from the germline V gene are SGHNT and YENEEA. Trimming took 4 bases from V and 3 from J; bases not matched to a gene: 6.

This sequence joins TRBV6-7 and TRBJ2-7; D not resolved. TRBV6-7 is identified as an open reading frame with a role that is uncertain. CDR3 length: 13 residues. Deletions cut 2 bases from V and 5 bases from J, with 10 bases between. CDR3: CASSYPNFHEQYF. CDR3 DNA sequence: TGTGCCAGCAGTTACCCCAATTTCCACGAGCAGTACTTC.

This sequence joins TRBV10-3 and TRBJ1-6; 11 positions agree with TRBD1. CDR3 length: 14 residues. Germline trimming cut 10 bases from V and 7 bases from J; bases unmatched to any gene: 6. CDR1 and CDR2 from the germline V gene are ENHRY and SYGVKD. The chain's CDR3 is CATGGQGGNSPLHF. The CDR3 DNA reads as TGTGCCACCGGGGGACAGGGGGGGAATTCACCCCTCCACTTT.

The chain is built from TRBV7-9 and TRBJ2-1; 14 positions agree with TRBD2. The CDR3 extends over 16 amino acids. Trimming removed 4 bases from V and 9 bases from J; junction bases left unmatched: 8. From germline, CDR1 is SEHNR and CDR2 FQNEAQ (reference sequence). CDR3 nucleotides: TGTGCCAGCAGCTACCCGGGACTAGCGGGGGAGGGTGAGCAGTTCTTC. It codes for CASSYPGLAGEGEQFF.

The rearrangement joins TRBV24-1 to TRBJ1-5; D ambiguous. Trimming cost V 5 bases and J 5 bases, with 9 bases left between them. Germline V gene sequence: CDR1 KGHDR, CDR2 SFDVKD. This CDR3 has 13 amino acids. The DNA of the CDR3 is TGTGCCACCAGTGCTGGGAGGGATCAGCCCCAGCATTTT. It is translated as CATSAGRDQPQHF.

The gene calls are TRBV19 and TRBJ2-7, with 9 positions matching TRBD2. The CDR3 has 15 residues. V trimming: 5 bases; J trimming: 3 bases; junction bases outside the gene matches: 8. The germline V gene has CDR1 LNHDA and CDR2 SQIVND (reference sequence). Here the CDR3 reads CASSAPTSGFYEQYF. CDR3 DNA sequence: TGTGCCAGTAGTGCCCCGACTAGCGGTTTCTACGAGCAGTACTTC.

CDR3 region: CASSIEAGGSYNEQFF. The CDR3 DNA is TGTGCCAGTAGTATCGAAGCGGGGGGTTCCTACAATGAGCAGTTCTTC. The rearrangement joins TRBV19 to TRBJ2-1, with 9 bases lining up with TRBD2. With 3 bases clipped from V and 1 base from J, the junction kept 4 bases outside the gene matches. There are 16 residues in the CDR3. Germline CDR1 LNHDA, CDR2 SQIVND (reference sequence).

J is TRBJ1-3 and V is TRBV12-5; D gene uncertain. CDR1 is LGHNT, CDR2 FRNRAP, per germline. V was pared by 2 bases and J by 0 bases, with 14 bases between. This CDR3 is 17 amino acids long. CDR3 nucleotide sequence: TGTGCTAGTGGTTTGTCCGGGTTTCGGGGCTCTGGAAACACCATATATTTT. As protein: CASGLSGFRGSGNTIYF.